These T cell receptor beta chains were read from a single sample in a study of T cells in Graves' hyperthyroidism and ophthalmopathy. TCRdb ran MiXCR on the multiplex PCR reads and lists one entry per CDR3 protein. The sample contains under 550,000 distinct CDR3 sequences, 15% to 20% of which appear only once. The specimen sequenced was blood. Receptors were obtained from a man aged 35 to 55 with Graves' ophthalmopathy. Both conserved end residues are part of each CDR3. A D gene is named only where the DNA matches it firmly. Clone size is stated in some rows and not others, as once, few, many or a class when expanded.

CASSLSDSLWAGYTF	TGTGCCAGCAGTTTATCCGACAGCTTATGGGCTGGCTACACCTTC	.	TRBV28	TRBJ1-2	many
CASGRRRGGTDTQYF	TGTGCCAGCGGTCGACGGCGGGGAGGCACAGATACGCAGTATTTT	.	TRBV28	TRBJ2-3	many
CARQSGNTIYF	TGTGCCCGACAATCTGGAAACACCATATATTTT	.	TRBV2	TRBJ1-3	many
CASRLPGGADTQYF	TGTGCCAGCAGGCTACCTGGGGGCGCAGATACGCAGTATTTT	.	TRBV6-2/TRBV6-3	TRBJ2-3	few
CASTPSGSVTDTQYF	TGTGCCAGCACCCCCTCGGGGAGTGTCACAGATACGCAGTATTTT	.	TRBV6-1	TRBJ2-3	few
CASRRQSAHNNEQFF	TGTGCCAGCAGGAGACAGTCCGCTCATAACAATGAGCAGTTCTTC	.	TRBV6-1	TRBJ2-1	many
CASSLFWGQETQYF	TGTGCCAGCAGCTTATTTTGGGGGCAAGAGACCCAGTACTTC	.	TRBV13	TRBJ2-5	few
CASSHQDGWEGYTF	TGTGCCAGCAGCCACCAGGACGGCTGGGAGGGCTACACCTTC	.	TRBV16	TRBJ1-2	few
CSARKTGWAGSPLHF	TGCAGTGCTAGAAAGACGGGCTGGGCGGGTTCACCCCTCCACTTT	.	TRBV20-1	TRBJ1-6	few
CASSLVAGDGSEAFF	TGCGCCAGCAGCTTGGTAGCAGGGGATGGATCTGAAGCTTTCTTT	.	TRBV5-1	TRBJ1-1	few
CASSLPNTEAFF	TGCGCCAGCAGCTTACCGAACACTGAAGCTTTCTTT	.	TRBV5-1	TRBJ1-1	many
CASNTAPNNEQFF	TGTGCCAGCAACACAGCGCCGAACAATGAGCAGTTCTTC	.	TRBV2	TRBJ2-1	.